One and the same sample provided the 30 T cell receptor beta chains below, sequenced in a study of T-cell reconstitution after alpha-beta-depleted transplantation in children (dated by TCRdb to about 2016). The library was obtained by PCR. The instrument was an Illumina HiSeq 2500. Molecular barcoding was employed in the preparation of TCR libraries, with unique molecular identifiers being used to normalize TCRbeta repertoire quantification. Using fastp at Q25 and MiXCR, TCRdb reprocessed the public reads and kept productive beta chains. Each CDR3 protein appears once, grouped with its most common genes and DNA. The sample has almost 500,000 distinct CDR3 sequences on record, around an eighth of them singletons. Less than 6.5% of the sample comes from the top ten. Sequencing was performed on PBMCs from the stem cell graft donor, taken from the stem cell graft. These receptors were taken from a human donor who donated a stem cell graft to a child with combined immunodeficiency.

This clonotype was found a few times. The V call is TRBV25-1, the J call TRBJ1-5; possibly TRBD1 for D (5 bases). The germline CDR1 and CDR2 sequences are MGHDK and SYGVNS. V lost 0 bases and J lost 5, with 8 bases in between. The CDR3 is 14 amino acids. CDR3 sequence reads: CASSEYGGDQPQHF. CDR3 nucleotides: TGTGCCAGCAGTGAATATGGGGGGGATCAGCCCCAGCATTTT.

In this sample, this clonotype turned up a few times. The gene calls are TRBV20-1 and TRBJ2-1; no definite D call. Germline V CDR1 and CDR2: DFQATT, SNEGSKA (reference sequence). The CDR3 is 13 residues long. Trimming took 1 base from V and 8 from J, leaving 12 bases between them. The CDR3 protein is CSARVRIFYEQFF. CDR3 coding DNA: TGCAGTGCTAGAGTTCGAATTTTCTATGAGCAGTTCTTC.

This clonotype has ten or more counts. This chain links TRBV12-5 with TRBJ2-5, with D maybe TRBD2 (6 bases). The V gene's germline CDR1 is LGHNT and CDR2 FRNRAP. V was pared by 5 bases and J by 3 bases, with 13 bases between. CDR3 size: 14 residues. As DNA, the CDR3 is TGTGCTAGTGGTCCCCCGACGGGAGAAGAGACCCAGTACTTC. Protein sequence: CASGPPTGEETQYF.

This clonotype has a count of ten or more. CDR3 bases: TGTGCCAGCAGTTTAAGACTAGCGGTGGGGGGGGAGCTGTTTTTT. Protein product: CASSLRLAVGGELFF. The chain couples TRBV12-3 or TRBV12-4 to TRBJ2-2; 9 nucleotides agree with TRBD2. Trimming cost V 2 bases and J 8 bases; bases outside gene matches: 6. The CDR3 runs to 15 residues.

Many counts were recorded for this clonotype. The J gene is TRBJ1-1, the V gene TRBV5-1, with D maybe TRBD1 (5 bases). The CDR3 is made up of 15 amino acids. The germline V gene has CDR1 SGHRS and CDR2 YFSETQ. The V end lost 4 bases, the J end lost 4 bases, and 17 bases lay between the germline ends. The CDR3 loop is CASSPSGGDGTEAFF. CDR3 DNA: TGCGCCAGCAGCCCTTCGGGGGGAGACGGCACTGAAGCTTTCTTT.

The chain recombines TRBV30 with TRBJ2-3; possibly TRBD1 for D (6 bases). Trimming took off 8 bases at V and 2 bases at J, with 11 bases between the two ends. CDR3 size: 12 residues. Germline loops: CDR1 GTSNPN, CDR2 SVGIG (reference sequence). The CDR3 here is CARRDNTDTQYF. CDR3 DNA sequence: TGTGCCAGAAGGGACAACACAGATACGCAGTATTTT.

This clonotype came up many times. J is TRBJ2-7 and V is TRBV5-1; D not certain. The CDR3 runs 11 residues. V was cut by 1 base and J by 5 bases, with 4 bases left in between. From germline, CDR1 is SGHRS and CDR2 YFSETQ. The CDR3 nucleotides read TGCGCCAGCAGCTTGACAGACGAGCAGTACTTC. It yields the protein CASSLTDEQYF. The full variable domain, with the rest looked up from reference TRBV5-1 and TRBJ2-7, is KAGVTQTPRYLIKTRGQQVTLSCSPISGHRSVSWYQQTPGQGLQFLFEYFSETQRNKGNFPGRFSGRQFSNSRSEMNVSTLELGDSALYLCASSLTDEQYFGPGTRLTVT.

The chain combines TRBV11-1 with TRBJ2-7, with D possibly being TRBD1 or TRBD2 (5 bases each). The CDR3 is made up of 19 amino acids. CDR1 SGHAT and CDR2 FQDESV come from the germline V gene (reference sequence). V dropped 5 bases and J dropped 2 bases, with 28 bases sitting between them. The CDR3 DNA reads as TGTGCCAGCAGCCCTCCCGCAGTCGGAACCGGGACCATCACCTACGAGCAGTACTTC. This sequence encodes CASSPPAVGTGTITYEQYF.

This clonotype showed up many times. V and J are TRBV4-3 and TRBJ2-1; 11 nucleotides align to TRBD2. V gave up 4 bases and J gave up 8 bases; unmatched junction bases: 7. CDR1 is LGHNA and CDR2 is YSLEER in the germline V gene. This CDR3 has 15 residues. CDR3 residues: CASSLSGGAPDEQFF. The CDR3 DNA follows: TGCGCCAGCAGCCTTAGCGGGGGGGCTCCGGATGAGCAGTTCTTC.

This clonotype was counted between two and nine times. This chain joins TRBV7-9 and TRBJ2-7; TRBD1 agrees at 10 bases. The CDR3 contains 14 residues. V gave up 5 bases and J gave up 6 bases; unmatched junction bases: 7. Germline V gene data show CDR1 as SEHNR and CDR2 as FQNEAQ (reference sequence). The CDR3 nucleotides read TGTGCCAGCAGCCCCGGGACAGGGGTTCGCGAGCAGTACTTC. This translates into CASSPGTGVREQYF.

This clonotype was seen more than once but under ten times. The CDR3 protein is CASSLLGDTILNEQFF. CDR3 bases: TGTGCCAGCAGCCTGCTGGGGGACACCATTCTGAATGAGCAGTTCTTC. V gene TRBV5-6 combines with J gene TRBJ2-1; possible D gene TRBD1, 6 bases. Trimming shortened V by 4 bases and J by 7 bases, and 21 bases separated the two germline ends. The CDR3 consists of 16 residues. Germline V gene data show CDR1 as SGHDT and CDR2 as YYEEEE.

Remarks on this clonotype: No conserved phenylalanine or tryptophan ends this CDR3, so it is likely a read error. The DNA is left out, because the CDR3 cannot be placed on it with certainty; the CDR3 is given as TCRdb lists it. J is TRBJ2-1 and V is TRBV21-1; TRBD2 is taken as the D call from the table, unchecked against the DNA. TRBV21-1 counts as a pseudogene. The CDR3 contains 17 residues when both ends are counted. The CDR3 spells CASSNLRGTSGGNEQFV.

As DNA, the CDR3 is TGTGCCAGCCGGGGACAGGGGGGTACACACAATGAGCAGTTCTTC. Its translation: CASRGQGGTHNEQFF. V usage is TRBV6-4 and J usage is TRBJ2-1, with TRBD1 identical over 11 bases. The CDR3 covers 15 residues. Trimming took 8 bases from V and 5 from J; bases not matched to a gene: 8. CDR1 MRHNA and CDR2 SNTAGT come from the germline V gene.

The chain links TRBV12-3 or TRBV12-4 to TRBJ2-1, with D perhaps given as TRBD1 or TRBD2 (5 bases each). This CDR3 contains 20 residues. Trimming took off 6 bases at V and 4 bases at J, with 31 bases between the two ends. CDR3 sequence (DNA): TGTGCCAGCAGCCATTCTGGGGGAAGTTTGATCCTTCCCTATTACAATGAGCAGTTCTTC. It encodes CASSHSGGSLILPYYNEQFF.

This clonotype was counted ten times or more. CDR3 sequence (DNA): TGTGCCACCAGCGGCAAACTAGCGGGTGGGAATACGCAGTATTTT. Its translation is CATSGKLAGGNTQYF. V and J are TRBV15 and TRBJ2-3, with TRBD2 identical over 9 bases. The CDR3 sequence is 15 residues long. Germline V gives CDR1 LNHNV, CDR2 YYDKDF (reference sequence). The J segment lost 7 bases and the V segment lost 5 bases, leaving 10 bases of the junction unmatched.

This clonotype was observed many times. The rearrangement uses TRBV12-3 or TRBV12-4 and TRBJ2-3, with no clear D. This CDR3 is built from 12 residues. The V and J ends lost 7 bases and 5 bases respectively, with 10 bases between them. The CDR3 loop is CASNWVGDTQYF. CDR3 sequence (DNA): TGTGCCAGCAACTGGGTTGGAGATACGCAGTATTTT.

The rearrangement uses TRBV30 and TRBJ1-1; D is unresolved. Germline loops: CDR1 GTSNPN, CDR2 SVGIG (reference sequence). The CDR3 runs 15 residues. V shed 2 bases and J shed 5 bases, with 18 bases lying between them. CDR3 nucleotides: TGTGCCTGGAGTTTTCCGGCCCTCGAGAGGACTGAAGCTTTCTTT. It is translated as CAWSFPALERTEAFF. Together with reference TRBV30 and TRBJ1-1, the CDR3 gives the full variable domain: SQTIHQWPATLVQPVGSPLSLECTVEGTSNPNLYWYRQAAGRGLQLLFYSVGIGQISSEVPQNLSASRPQDRQFILSSKKLLLSDSGFYLCAWSFPALERTEAFFGQGTRLTVV.

In its sample, this clonotype was seen many times. The chain uses TRBV12-3 or TRBV12-4 and TRBJ2-7; tentatively, D is TRBD1 (5 bases). V dropped 2 bases and J dropped 0 bases, with 11 bases sitting between them. This CDR3 comprises 15 residues. As DNA, the CDR3 is TGTGCCAGCAGTTTAAAGCAGGGAAGCTCCTACGAGCAGTACTTC. Its translation: CASSLKQGSSYEQYF.

The J gene is TRBJ1-4, the V gene TRBV4-3; D ambiguous. This CDR3 contains 15 residues. V was cut by 0 bases and J by 7 bases, with 12 bases left in between. Germline CDR1 reads LGHNA; CDR2 reads YSLEER. The CDR3 loop is CASSQDSPRTEKLFF. Written as DNA, the CDR3 is TGCGCCAGCAGCCAAGACAGTCCGAGAACTGAAAAACTGTTTTTT.

The sample holds many counts of this clonotype. V is TRBV3-1 and J is TRBJ2-1; no definite D call. Germline lookup yields CDR1 LGHDT and CDR2 YNNKEL (reference sequence). This CDR3 has 16 residues. V was shortened by 0 bases and J by 0 bases, with 9 bases between the two germline ends. CDR3 in amino acids: CASSQDLQSSYNEQFF. CDR3 nucleotide sequence: TGTGCCAGCAGCCAAGATCTACAGAGCTCCTACAATGAGCAGTTCTTC.

At least ten counts were recorded for this clonotype. This chain joins TRBV12-3 or TRBV12-4 and TRBJ2-7; 9 bases fit TRBD1. The CDR3 loop spans 15 amino acids. Unmatched junction bases numbered 5, after V lost 3 bases and J lost 2 bases. As DNA, the CDR3 is TGTGCCAGCAGTTTTGGACAGGGGAAGCCCTACGAGCAGTACTTC. It codes for CASSFGQGKPYEQYF.

This clonotype occurred a few times. The genes are TRBV10-3 and TRBJ2-7, with a possible D match to TRBD1 (6 bases). Germline CDR1 ENHRY, CDR2 SYGVKD. V lost 0 bases and J 4 bases, leaving 7 bases between the germline ends. CDR3 length: 13 amino acids. In nucleotides, the CDR3 is TGTGCCATCAGTGAGTCGACAGGTTACGAGCAGTACTTC. Its translation: CAISESTGYEQYF.

As concerns this clonotype: This may arise from a read error, as a much more abundant clone is one base away. V gene TRBV20-1 combines with J gene TRBJ2-3; possible D gene TRBD1, 6 bases. The V gene's germline CDR1 is DFQATT and CDR2 SNEGSKA (reference sequence). This CDR3 has 17 residues. In DNA form, the CDR3 reads TGCTGTGCTAGAGATAACCCGGGACAACTAGTCGCAGATACGCAGTATTTT. The encoded protein is CCARDNPGQLVADTQYF.

The V and J genes are TRBV4-2 and TRBJ2-1, with D perhaps matching TRBD2 (6 bases). The CDR3 has 17 residues. Trimming pared 4 bases from V and 1 base from J, leaving 17 bases between. The germline gives CDR1 LGHNA, CDR2 YNFKEQ. CDR3 protein: CASSRRRIAESYNEQFF. CDR3 in DNA: TGTGCCAGCAGCCGCCGTCGAATAGCGGAGTCCTACAATGAGCAGTTCTTC.

As DNA, the CDR3 is TGTGCCAGCAGCCGGACCCTGGGGACAGCGAGCAATCAGCCCCAGCATTTT. Residues: CASSRTLGTASNQPQHF. The V and J genes are TRBV12-3 or TRBV12-4 and TRBJ1-5, with 7 bases matching TRBD1. This CDR3 region has 17 residues. The J segment lost 1 base and the V segment lost 6 bases, leaving 12 bases of the junction unmatched.

V gene TRBV4-3 combines with J gene TRBJ2-1, with D perhaps matching TRBD2 (6 bases). V gave up 1 base and J gave up 3 bases, with 13 bases separating them. Germline V gene lookup returns CDR1 LGHNA and CDR2 YSLEER. The length of the CDR3 is 16 residues. The DNA for the CDR3 is TGCGCCAGCAGCCAAGGGGGTAGCGGATACTACAATGAGCAGTTCTTC. This codes for CASSQGGSGYYNEQFF.

This clonotype was seen ten or more times. CDR3 nucleotides: TGTGCCAGCAGTTTCGTACAGGGGGCTAACGAGCAGTACTTC. This gives the protein CASSFVQGANEQYF. This sequence joins TRBV12-3 or TRBV12-4 and TRBJ2-7; 9 positions agree with TRBD1. CDR3 length: 14 residues. Trimming cost V 3 bases and J 5 bases; bases outside gene matches: 5.

The rearrangement uses TRBV6-1 and TRBJ2-1; 7 nucleotides match TRBD1. CDR3 length equals 15 residues. Germline V CDR1 and CDR2: MNHNS, SASEGT. Trimming at V came to 11 bases and at J to 2 bases, leaving 12 bases not matched to a gene. The CDR3 bases are TGTGCCGGAGGAAGGGGGACAGAAACCTACAATGAGCAGTTCTTC. Translated, it gives CAGGRGTETYNEQFF.

This rearrangement joins TRBV12-5 to TRBJ1-2, with D possibly TRBD1 on 6 matching bases. The CDR3 totals 15 residues. V was pared by 5 bases and J by 8 bases, with 21 bases between. Per germline, CDR1 LGHNT and CDR2 FRNRAP. The CDR3 nucleotides read TGTGCTAGTGGTACCACAGGGAGATACTTGGGGGGCTACACCTTC. Translated: CASGTTGRYLGGYTF.

There are many counts of this clonotype. The V and J genes are TRBV6-1 and TRBJ2-7; D unresolved. Trimming cost V 5 bases and J 4 bases, with 12 bases left between them. Per the germline V gene, CDR1 is MNHNS and CDR2 is SASEGT. CDR3 length: 13 residues. Written as DNA, the CDR3 is TGTGCCAGCAGTCTCCAGCCGGGTTACGAGCAGTACTTC. Encoded protein: CASSLQPGYEQYF.